A selection of T cell receptor beta chains follows, all from one sample in a study of cytomegalovirus exposure and HLA in healthy donors. Generated by immunoSEQ multiplex PCR, the TCRdb table keeps only in-frame clones and is missing some. The data hold approximately 100,000 clones, with about 90% observed a single time. The sequencing input was PBMCs. The receptors were gathered from a man aged 18 to 35 in good health and CMV-seropositive. CDR3s include the opening cysteine and the closing phenylalanine or tryptophan. The D gene is left open where the match is weak. Not every row has a clone size; where given, it reads once, few, many or a size class.

TGCGCCAGCAGCCATTTGAAGGGAGGCTCCTACGAGCAGTACTTC	CASSHLKGGSYEQYF	TRBV4-3	-	TRBJ2-7	-
TGTGCCAGCAGTTTCGGCAGCGGGAGGGGCACAGATACGCAGTATTTT	CASSFGSGRGTDTQYF	TRBV28	TRBD2	TRBJ2-3	-
TGTGCCAGCAGCTTAGAGGGGCTGGGGACAGGGGTTCCAGATACGCAGTATTTT	CASSLEGLGTGVPDTQYF	TRBV11-2	TRBD1	TRBJ2-3	-
TGTGCCAGCAGTCTCACAGGATTTGCCTACGAGCAGTACTTC	CASSLTGFAYEQYF	TRBV27	-	TRBJ2-7	once
TGTGCCAGCACACATTCAGGGGATGGAGAGACCCAGTACTTC	CASTHSGDGETQYF	TRBV9	-	TRBJ2-5	-
TGTGCCAGTAGTAAGACTGTCAATGAGCAGTTCTTC	CASSKTVNEQFF	TRBV19	-	TRBJ2-1	-
TGTGCCAGCAGCTTGTATAAGGGGCGGAACACTGAAGCTTTCTTT	CASSLYKGRNTEAFF	TRBV5-8	-	TRBJ1-1	-
TGTGCCAGCAGCCCTGGGACTAGCGGGTTCCAATGGGGAAATGAGCAGTTCTTC	CASSPGTSGFQWGNEQFF	TRBV7-2	TRBD2	TRBJ2-1	-
TGCAGCGTGGGACAGGTCGGGCGCTACGAGCAGTACTTC	CSVGQVGRYEQYF	TRBV29-1	TRBD1	TRBJ2-7	-
TGTGCCAGCAGTGACCCGGGGGGCCCTTCCTACAATGAGCAGTTCTTC	CASSDPGGPSYNEQFF	TRBV2	-	TRBJ2-1	-
TGCAGCGTTGAACTCGAGGGTTCCCAGCCCCAGCATTTT	CSVELEGSQPQHF	TRBV29-1	-	TRBJ1-5	-
TGCGCCAGCAGCTTGGTCTTCTCAGGGGATACAGATTCACCCCTCCACTTT	CASSLVFSGDTDSPLHF	TRBV5-1	-	TRBJ1-6	-
TGCGCCAGCAGCTTTATCTTATCAGGGGCTGGAGATACGCAGTATTTT	CASSFILSGAGDTQYF	TRBV5-1	-	TRBJ2-3	-
TGTGCCAGCAGCCCTAGCGGGATTGAGACCCAGTACTTC	CASSPSGIETQYF	TRBV5-4	TRBD2	TRBJ2-5	-
TGCGCCAGCAGCCAAGCTGGCAGGGGGTCTGAAAAACTGTTTTTT	CASSQAGRGSEKLFF	TRBV4-3	TRBD1	TRBJ1-4	-
TGTGCCAGCAGCTACGGACAGCCTGCAACTAATGAAAAACTGTTTTTT	CASSYGQPATNEKLFF	TRBV5-4	-	TRBJ1-4	-
TGTGCCAGCAGCCAATACGCAGGGGCGCGGGGAAACACCATATATTTT	CASSQYAGARGNTIYF	TRBV14	-	TRBJ1-3	-
TGTGCCAGCAGTTATAGCGGGGGGCGGGATACGCAGTATTTT	CASSYSGGRDTQYF	TRBV27	TRBD2	TRBJ2-3	-
TGTGCCAGCAGCTTGGAGGCGGGGGGCGGCGAGCAGTACTTC	CASSLEAGGGEQYF	TRBV7-2	TRBD2	TRBJ2-7	-
TGCGCCAGCAGCCAAGATTACAGGGTTTTTGGAGAGCAGTACTTC	CASSQDYRVFGEQYF	TRBV4-3	-	TRBJ2-7	-
TGCGCCAGCAGCGCCCAGGGAAGGGTTGTGGGTCTAGCGGGAGACCACGGGGAGCTGTTTTTT	CASSAQGRVVGLAGDHGELFF	TRBV4-3	TRBD2	TRBJ2-2	once
TGTGCCAGCAGCGAGACAGGGGATTCCTACGAGCAGTACTTC	CASSETGDSYEQYF	TRBV9	TRBD1	TRBJ2-7	once
TGTGCCAGCAGCTTGGGTCAGGGGCCGTACTTC	CASSLGQGPYF	TRBV5-5	-	TRBJ2-7	-
TGTGCCGTCCGGGACAGGAGCTACAATGAGCAGTTCTTC	CAVRDRSYNEQFF	TRBV10-3	TRBD1	TRBJ2-1	-
TGTGCCAGCAGTTTAGGGACAGGGGTGAACACTGAAGCTTTCTTT	CASSLGTGVNTEAFF	TRBV28	TRBD1	TRBJ1-1	-
TGTGCCAGCAGCATTACAGGGGGAAGGGGCTACACCTTC	CASSITGGRGYTF	TRBV27	TRBD1	TRBJ1-2	-
TGTGCCAGCAGCTTACCGGGATGGGCGTTACTCGACAATGAGCAGTTCTTC	CASSLPGWALLDNEQFF	TRBV7-2	-	TRBJ2-1	-
TGTGCCAGCAGTTTATTTCGCAGGGCGGACACCGGGGAGCTGTTTTTT	CASSLFRRADTGELFF	TRBV28	-	TRBJ2-2	-
TGCGCCAGCAGCCCCGGGGTGCAGCTAGCCAAAAACATTCAGTACTTC	CASSPGVQLAKNIQYF	TRBV4-1	-	TRBJ2-4	-